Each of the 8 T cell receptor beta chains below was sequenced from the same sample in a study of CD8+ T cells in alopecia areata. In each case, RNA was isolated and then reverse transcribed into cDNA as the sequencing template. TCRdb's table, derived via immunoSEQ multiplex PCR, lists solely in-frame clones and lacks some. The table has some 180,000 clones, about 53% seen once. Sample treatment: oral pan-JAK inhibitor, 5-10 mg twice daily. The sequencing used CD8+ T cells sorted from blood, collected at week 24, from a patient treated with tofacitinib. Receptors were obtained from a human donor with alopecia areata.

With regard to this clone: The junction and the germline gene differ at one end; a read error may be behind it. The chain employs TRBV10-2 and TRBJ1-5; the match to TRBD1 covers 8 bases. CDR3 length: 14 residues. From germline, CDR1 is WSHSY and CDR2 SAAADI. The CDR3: CASSDGQGPQPQHF. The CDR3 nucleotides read TGTGCCAGCAGCGACGGACAGGGACCTCAGCCCCAGCATTTT.

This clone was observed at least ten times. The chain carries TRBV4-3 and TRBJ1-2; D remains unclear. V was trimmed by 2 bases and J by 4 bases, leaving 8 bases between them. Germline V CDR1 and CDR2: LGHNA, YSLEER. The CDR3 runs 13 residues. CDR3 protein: CASSQSNSYGYTF. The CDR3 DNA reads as TGCGCCAGCAGCCAATCGAACAGCTATGGCTACACCTTC.

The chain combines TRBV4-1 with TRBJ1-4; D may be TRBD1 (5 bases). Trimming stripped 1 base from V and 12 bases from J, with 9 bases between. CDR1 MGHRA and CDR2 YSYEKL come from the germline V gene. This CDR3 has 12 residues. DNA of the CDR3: TGCGCCAGCAGCCAAGTAAGAGGGGAACTGTTTTTT. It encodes CASSQVRGELFF.

Written as DNA, the CDR3 is TGTGCCTCGGACAGGGGGGTAGCCGGGGAGCTGTTTTTT. This translates into CASDRGVAGELFF. This rearrangement joins TRBV30 to TRBJ2-2; TRBD1 matches 10 bases. The CDR3 is made up of 13 amino acids. The germline V gene encodes CDR1 GTSNPN and CDR2 SVGIG (reference sequence). V gave up 7 bases and J gave up 6 bases; unmatched junction bases: 5.

The CDR3 reads CASSLFLAGANEQFF. CDR3 nucleotides: TGTGCCAGCAGTTTATTCCTAGCGGGGGCCAATGAGCAGTTCTTC. The chain links TRBV27 to TRBJ2-1, with TRBD2 matching over 10 bases. Per the germline V gene, CDR1 is MNHEY and CDR2 is SMNVEV (reference sequence). CDR3 length equals 15 residues. V lost 1 base to trimming and J lost 6 bases; unmatched junction nucleotides: 3.

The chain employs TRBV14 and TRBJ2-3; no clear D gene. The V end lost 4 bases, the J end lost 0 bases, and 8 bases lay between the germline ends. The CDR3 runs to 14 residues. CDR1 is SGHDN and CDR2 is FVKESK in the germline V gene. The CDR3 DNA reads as TGTGCCAGCAGCCGTACTGTTAGCACAGATACGCAGTATTTT. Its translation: CASSRTVSTDTQYF.

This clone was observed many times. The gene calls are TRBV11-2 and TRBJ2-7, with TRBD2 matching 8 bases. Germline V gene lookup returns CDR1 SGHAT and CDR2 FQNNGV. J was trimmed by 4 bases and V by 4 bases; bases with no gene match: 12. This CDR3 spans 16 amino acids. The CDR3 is CASSSPLVAGRYEQYF. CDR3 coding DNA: TGTGCCAGCAGCTCCCCATTGGTAGCGGGGAGATACGAGCAGTACTTC.

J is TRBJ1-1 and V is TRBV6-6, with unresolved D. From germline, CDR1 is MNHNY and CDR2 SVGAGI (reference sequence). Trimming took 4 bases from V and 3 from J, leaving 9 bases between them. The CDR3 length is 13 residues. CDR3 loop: CASSFGLDTEAFF. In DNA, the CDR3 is TGTGCCAGCAGTTTCGGGTTGGACACTGAAGCTTTCTTT.